This TCR beta chain was retrieved from a study of blood T cell repertoires in COVID-19. Study-level background: Italy, Spain and the United States were the sources of the convalescent and acute COVID-19 samples. PBMCs, B-cell-depleted T cells, or T cells were the source of the cDNA or gDNA that made up the material.

The CDR3 contains 16 residues. The ends lost 4 bases at V and 7 bases at J; junction bases unmatched: 11. The germline V gene encodes CDR1 SGDLS and CDR2 YYNGEE. The table lists this clone with a count of one. The authors' processing: Researchers report that nucleated cell counts were estimated from reference gene primer amplification. Sequencing was performed with immunoSEQ multiplex PCR; in TCRdb, only in-frame clones are kept and a portion is missing. V and J calls and clone size are copied from that table; D and trimming were computed from the DNA. The sample shows 95,000 to 150,000 clones, 70% to 85% of them seen only once.

The rearrangement links TRBV9 to TRBJ2-1; 10 nucleotides match TRBD2. This clonotype was sampled from a human donor with acute or convalescent COVID-19. The donor label of this sample is uncertain. The sample was peripheral blood. CDR3 amino acids: CASSPWSGGAVNEQFF. The CDR3 nucleotides are TGTGCCAGCAGCCCCTGGAGCGGGGGGGCAGTAAATGAGCAGTTCTTC.